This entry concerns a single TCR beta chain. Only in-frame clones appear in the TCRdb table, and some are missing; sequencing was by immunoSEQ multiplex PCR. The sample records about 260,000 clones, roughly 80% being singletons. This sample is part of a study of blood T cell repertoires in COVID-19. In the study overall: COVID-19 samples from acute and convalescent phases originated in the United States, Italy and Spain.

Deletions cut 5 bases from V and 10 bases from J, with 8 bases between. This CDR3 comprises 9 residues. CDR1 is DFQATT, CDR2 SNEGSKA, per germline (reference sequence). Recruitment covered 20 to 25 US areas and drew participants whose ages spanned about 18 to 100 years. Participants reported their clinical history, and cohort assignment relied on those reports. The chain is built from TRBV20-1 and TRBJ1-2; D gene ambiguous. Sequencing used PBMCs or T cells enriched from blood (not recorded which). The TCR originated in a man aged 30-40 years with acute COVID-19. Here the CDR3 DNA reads TGCAGTGCTGGCAGTGACTACACCTTC. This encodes CSAGSDYTF.